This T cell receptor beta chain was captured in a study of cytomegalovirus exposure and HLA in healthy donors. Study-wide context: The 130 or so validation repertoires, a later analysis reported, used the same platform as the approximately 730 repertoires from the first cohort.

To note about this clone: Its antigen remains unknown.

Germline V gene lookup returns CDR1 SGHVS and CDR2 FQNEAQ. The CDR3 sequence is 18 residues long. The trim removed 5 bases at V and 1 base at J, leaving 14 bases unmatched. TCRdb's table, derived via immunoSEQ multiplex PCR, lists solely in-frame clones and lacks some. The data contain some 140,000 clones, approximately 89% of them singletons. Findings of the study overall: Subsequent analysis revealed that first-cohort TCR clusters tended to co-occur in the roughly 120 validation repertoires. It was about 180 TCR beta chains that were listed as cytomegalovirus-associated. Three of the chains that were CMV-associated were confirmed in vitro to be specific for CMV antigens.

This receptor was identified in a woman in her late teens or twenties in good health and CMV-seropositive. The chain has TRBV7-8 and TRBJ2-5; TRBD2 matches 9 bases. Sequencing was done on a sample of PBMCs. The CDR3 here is CASSPRALAGRGQETQYF. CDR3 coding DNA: TGTGCCAGCAGCCCGAGAGCGCTAGCGGGGCGAGGCCAAGAGACCCAGTACTTC.